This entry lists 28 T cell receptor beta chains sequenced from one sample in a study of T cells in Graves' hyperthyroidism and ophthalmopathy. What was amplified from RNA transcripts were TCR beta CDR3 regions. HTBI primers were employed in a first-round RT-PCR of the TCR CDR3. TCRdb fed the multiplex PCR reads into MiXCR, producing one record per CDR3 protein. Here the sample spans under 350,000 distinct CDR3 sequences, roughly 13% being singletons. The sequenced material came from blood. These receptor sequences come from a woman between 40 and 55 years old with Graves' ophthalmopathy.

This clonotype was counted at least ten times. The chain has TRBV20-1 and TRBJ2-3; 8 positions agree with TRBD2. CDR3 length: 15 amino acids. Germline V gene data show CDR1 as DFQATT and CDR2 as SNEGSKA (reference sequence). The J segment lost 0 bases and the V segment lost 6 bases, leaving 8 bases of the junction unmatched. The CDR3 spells CSADWRGASTDTQYF. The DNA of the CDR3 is TGCAGTGCCGACTGGCGGGGGGCTAGCACAGATACGCAGTATTTT.

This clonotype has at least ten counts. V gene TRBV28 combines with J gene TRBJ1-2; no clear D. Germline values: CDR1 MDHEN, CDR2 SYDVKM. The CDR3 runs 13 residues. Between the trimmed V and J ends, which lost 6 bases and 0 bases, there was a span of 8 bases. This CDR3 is CASSPPANYGYTF. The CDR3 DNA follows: TGTGCCAGCAGCCCCCCAGCTAACTATGGCTACACCTTC.

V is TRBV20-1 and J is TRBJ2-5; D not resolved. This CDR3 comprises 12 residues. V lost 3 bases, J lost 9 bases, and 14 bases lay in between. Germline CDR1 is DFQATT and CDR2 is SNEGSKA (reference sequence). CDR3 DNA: TGCAGTGCTAGGGCGGACGTGCAGGCCCAGTACTTC. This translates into CSARADVQAQYF.

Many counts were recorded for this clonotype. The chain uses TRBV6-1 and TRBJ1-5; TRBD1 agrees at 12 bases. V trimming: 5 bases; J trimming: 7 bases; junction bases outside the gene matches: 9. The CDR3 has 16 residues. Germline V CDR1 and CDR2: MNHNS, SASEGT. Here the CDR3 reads CASSSRDRGLRQPQHF. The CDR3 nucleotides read TGTGCCAGCAGTTCCCGGGACAGGGGGCTCAGACAGCCCCAGCATTTT.

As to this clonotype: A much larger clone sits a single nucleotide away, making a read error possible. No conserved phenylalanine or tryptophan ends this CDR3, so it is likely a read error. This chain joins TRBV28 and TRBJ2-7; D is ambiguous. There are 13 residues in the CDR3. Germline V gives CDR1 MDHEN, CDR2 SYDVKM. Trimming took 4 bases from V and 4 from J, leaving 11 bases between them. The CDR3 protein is CASSSLEVYEQYS. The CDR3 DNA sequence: TGTGCCAGCAGTTCCCTCGAAGTTTACGAGCAGTACTCC.

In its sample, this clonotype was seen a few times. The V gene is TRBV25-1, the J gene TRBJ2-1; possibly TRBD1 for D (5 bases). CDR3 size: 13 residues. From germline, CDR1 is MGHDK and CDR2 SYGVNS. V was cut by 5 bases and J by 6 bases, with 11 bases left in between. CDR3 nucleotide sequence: TGTGCCAGCAGTCAGGGTTTGATCAATGAGCAGTTCTTC. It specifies CASSQGLINEQFF.

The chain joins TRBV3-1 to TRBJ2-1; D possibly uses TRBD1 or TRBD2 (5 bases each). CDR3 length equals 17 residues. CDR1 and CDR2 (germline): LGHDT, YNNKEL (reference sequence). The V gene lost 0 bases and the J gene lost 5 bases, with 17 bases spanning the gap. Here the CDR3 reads CASSQDRGPRRNNEQFF. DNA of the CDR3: TGTGCCAGCAGCCAAGATAGGGGACCCCGGAGGAACAATGAGCAGTTCTTC.

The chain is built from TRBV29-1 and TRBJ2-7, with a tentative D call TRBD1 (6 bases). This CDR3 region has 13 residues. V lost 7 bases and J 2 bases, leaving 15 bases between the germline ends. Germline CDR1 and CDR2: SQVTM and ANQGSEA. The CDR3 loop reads CSAADRFPYEQYF. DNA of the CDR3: TGCAGCGCCGCGGACAGATTTCCCTACGAGCAGTACTTC.

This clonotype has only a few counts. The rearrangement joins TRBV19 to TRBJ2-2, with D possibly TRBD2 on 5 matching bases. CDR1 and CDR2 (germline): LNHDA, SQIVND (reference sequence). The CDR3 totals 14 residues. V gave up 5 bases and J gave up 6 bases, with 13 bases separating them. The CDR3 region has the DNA TGTGCCAGTAGTCCATGGACTGGCCCCGGGGAGCTGTTTTTT. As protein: CASSPWTGPGELFF.

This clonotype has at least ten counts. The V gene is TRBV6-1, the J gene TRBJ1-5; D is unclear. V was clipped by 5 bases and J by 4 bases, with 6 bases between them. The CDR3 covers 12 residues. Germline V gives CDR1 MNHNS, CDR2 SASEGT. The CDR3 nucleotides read TGTGCCAGCAGTCCATCGAATCAGCCCCAGCATTTT. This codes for CASSPSNQPQHF.

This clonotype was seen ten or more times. This CDR3 reads CASSTLPDTQYF. CDR3 coding DNA: TGTGCCAGCAGTACCCTCCCAGATACGCAGTATTTT. The chain couples TRBV28 to TRBJ2-3, with D uncertain. Deletions cut 5 bases from V and 4 bases from J, with 7 bases between. Germline CDR1 reads MDHEN; CDR2 reads SYDVKM. CDR3 size: 12 residues.

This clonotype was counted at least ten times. The CDR3 region is CASSLGQASRRGYTF. CDR3 sequence (DNA): TGTGCCAGCAGCTTAGGACAGGCGTCCCGTCGCGGCTACACCTTC. This chain uses TRBV13 with TRBJ1-2, with D possibly TRBD1 on 5 matching bases. The CDR3 is 15 residues long. CDR1 is PRHDT and CDR2 is FYEKMQ in the germline V gene (reference sequence). Trimming removed 0 bases at V and 8 bases at J, with 16 bases between.

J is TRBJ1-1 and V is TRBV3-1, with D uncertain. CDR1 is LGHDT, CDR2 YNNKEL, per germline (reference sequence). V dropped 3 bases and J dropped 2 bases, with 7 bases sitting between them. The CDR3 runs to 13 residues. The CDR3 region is CASSHRTNTEAFF. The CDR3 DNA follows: TGTGCCAGCAGCCACCGGACCAACACTGAAGCTTTCTTT.

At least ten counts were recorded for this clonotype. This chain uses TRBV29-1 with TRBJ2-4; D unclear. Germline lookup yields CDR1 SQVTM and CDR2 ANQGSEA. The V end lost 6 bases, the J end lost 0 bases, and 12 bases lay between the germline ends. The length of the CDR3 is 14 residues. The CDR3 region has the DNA TGCAGCGTCTATGACATCCTAGCCAAAAACATTCAGTACTTC. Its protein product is CSVYDILAKNIQYF.

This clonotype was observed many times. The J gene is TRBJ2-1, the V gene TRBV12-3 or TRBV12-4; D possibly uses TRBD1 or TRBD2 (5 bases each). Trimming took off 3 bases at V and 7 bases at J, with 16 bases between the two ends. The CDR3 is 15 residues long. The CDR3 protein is CASSFWWQGENEQFF. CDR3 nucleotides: TGTGCCAGCAGTTTTTGGTGGCAGGGAGAGAATGAGCAGTTCTTC.

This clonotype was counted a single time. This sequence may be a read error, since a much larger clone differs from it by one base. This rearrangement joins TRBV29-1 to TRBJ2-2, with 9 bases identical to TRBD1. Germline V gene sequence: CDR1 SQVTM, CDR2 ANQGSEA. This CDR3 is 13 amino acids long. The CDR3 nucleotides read TGCAGCGCATGGACAGGGGTCACCGGGGTGCTGTTTTTT. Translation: CSAWTGVTGVLFF.

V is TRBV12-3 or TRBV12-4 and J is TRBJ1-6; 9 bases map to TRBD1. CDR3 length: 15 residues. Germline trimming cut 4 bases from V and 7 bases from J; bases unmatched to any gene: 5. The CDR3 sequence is CASSSNTGGNSPLHF. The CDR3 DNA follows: TGTGCCAGCAGTTCAAATACAGGGGGCAATTCACCCCTCCACTTT.

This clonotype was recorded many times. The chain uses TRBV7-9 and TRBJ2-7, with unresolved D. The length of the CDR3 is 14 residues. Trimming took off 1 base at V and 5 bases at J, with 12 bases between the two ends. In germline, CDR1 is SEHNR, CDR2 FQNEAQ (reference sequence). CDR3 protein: CASSLEVTSDEQYF. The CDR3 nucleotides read TGTGCCAGCAGCTTAGAGGTAACGTCCGACGAGCAGTACTTC.

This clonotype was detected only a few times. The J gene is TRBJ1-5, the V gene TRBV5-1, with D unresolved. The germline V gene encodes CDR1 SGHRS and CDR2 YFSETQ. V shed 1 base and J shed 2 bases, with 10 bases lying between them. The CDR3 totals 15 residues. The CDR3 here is CASSLNGRGNQPQHF. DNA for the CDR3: TGCGCCAGCAGCTTGAACGGGAGAGGCAATCAGCCCCAGCATTTT. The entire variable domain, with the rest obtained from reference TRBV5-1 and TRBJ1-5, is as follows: KAGVTQTPRYLIKTRGQQVTLSCSPISGHRSVSWYQQTPGQGLQFLFEYFSETQRNKGNFPGRFSGRQFSNSRSEMNVSTLELGDSALYLCASSLNGRGNQPQHFGDGTRLSIL.

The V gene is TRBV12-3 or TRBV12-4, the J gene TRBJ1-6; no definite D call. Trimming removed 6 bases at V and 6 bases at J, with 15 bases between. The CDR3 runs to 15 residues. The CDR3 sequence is CASSPEFGVNSPLHF. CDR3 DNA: TGTGCCAGCAGCCCCGAATTCGGGGTTAATTCACCCCTCCACTTT.

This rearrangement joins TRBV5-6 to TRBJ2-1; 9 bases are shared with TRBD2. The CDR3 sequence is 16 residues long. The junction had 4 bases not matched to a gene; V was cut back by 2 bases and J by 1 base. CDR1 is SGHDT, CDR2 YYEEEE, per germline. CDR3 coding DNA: TGTGCCAGCAGCTTCAGCGGGAGGCTATCCTACAATGAGCAGTTCTTC. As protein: CASSFSGRLSYNEQFF.

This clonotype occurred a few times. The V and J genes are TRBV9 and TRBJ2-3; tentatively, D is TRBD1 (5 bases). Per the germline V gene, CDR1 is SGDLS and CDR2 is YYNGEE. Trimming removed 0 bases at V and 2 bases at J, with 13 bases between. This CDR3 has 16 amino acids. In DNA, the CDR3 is TGTGCCAGCAGCGTAGCCATCACAGGTACCACAGATACGCAGTATTTT. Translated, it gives CASSVAITGTTDTQYF.

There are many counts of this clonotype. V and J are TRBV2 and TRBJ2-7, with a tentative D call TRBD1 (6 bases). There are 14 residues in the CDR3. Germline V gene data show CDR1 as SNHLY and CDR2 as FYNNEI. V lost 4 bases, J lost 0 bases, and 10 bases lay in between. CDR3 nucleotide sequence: TGTGCCAGCAGTGTCGAGGGGGTCTCCTACGAGCAGTACTTC. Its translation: CASSVEGVSYEQYF.

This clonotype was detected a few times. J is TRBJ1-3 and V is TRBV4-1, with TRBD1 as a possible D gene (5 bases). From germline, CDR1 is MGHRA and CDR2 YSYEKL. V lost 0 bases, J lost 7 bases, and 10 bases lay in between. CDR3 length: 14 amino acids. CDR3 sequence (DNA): TGCGCCAGCAGCCAAGATCGAGGGGCGAACACCATATATTTT. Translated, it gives CASSQDRGANTIYF.

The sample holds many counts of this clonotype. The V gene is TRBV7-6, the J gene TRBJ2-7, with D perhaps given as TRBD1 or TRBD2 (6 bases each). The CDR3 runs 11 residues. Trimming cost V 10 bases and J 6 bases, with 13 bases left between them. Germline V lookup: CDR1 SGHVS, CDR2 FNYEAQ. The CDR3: CATREGGEQYF. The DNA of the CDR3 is TGTGCCACCCGTGAGGGGGGCGAGCAGTACTTC.

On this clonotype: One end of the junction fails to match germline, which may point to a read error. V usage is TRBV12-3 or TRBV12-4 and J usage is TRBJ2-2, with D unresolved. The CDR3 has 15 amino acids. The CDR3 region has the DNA TGTGCCAGCAGTTTAGCGCTTAGGGCTAACGGGCAGCTGTTTTTT. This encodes CASSLALRANGQLFF.

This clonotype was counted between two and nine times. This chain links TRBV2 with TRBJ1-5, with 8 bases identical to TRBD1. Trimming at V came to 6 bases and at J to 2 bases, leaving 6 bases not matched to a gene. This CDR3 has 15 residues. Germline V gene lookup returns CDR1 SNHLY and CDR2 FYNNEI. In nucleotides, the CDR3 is TGTGCCAGCAGAGGACAGGGTCCCCGCAATCAGCCCCAGCATTTT. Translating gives CASRGQGPRNQPQHF.

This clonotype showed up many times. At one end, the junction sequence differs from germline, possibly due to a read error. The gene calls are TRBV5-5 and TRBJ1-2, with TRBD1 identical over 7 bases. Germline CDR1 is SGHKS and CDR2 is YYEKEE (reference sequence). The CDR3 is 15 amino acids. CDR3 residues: CASTLRRGQSDGYTF. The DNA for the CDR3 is TGTGCCAGCACCTTGCGAAGGGGACAGAGCGATGGCTACACCTTC.